This record concerns one T cell receptor beta chain sequence. What it binds is unknown. The method was immunoSEQ multiplex PCR; TCRdb's version includes in-frame clones alone and lacks a portion of them. In the table there are fewer than 150,000 clones, about 87% of which are singletons. This CDR3 spans 14 amino acids. Germline V CDR1 and CDR2: MRHNA, SNTAGT. V was pared by 5 bases and J by 2 bases, with 11 bases between. These data are taken from a study of T cell responses to AZD1222 COVID-19 vaccine. General study results and limits: Baseline seropositives among AZD1222 recipients totaled only 5 to 7. Most donors were white British and more were female, and clonal diversity was possibly underestimated. Increased Spike-specific TCR breadth and depth were observed after two AZD1222 doses.

This clonotype was sampled from an adult who received the AZD1222 COVID-19 vaccine. The chain combines TRBV6-4 with TRBJ2-3; tentative D call: TRBD1 (6 bases). Sequenced material: peripheral blood, taken 28 days after the second AZD1222 dose. CDR3 sequence: CASSKKGVTDTQYF. DNA of the CDR3: TGTGCCAGCAGTAAGAAGGGGGTCACAGATACGCAGTATTTT.